A selection of T cell receptor beta chains follows, all from one sample in a study of beta chain features in type 1 diabetes. Libraries were prepared by immunoSEQ multiplex PCR; TCRdb keeps only in-frame clonotypes and omits some of them. This sample yields about 40,000 clones, of which around 45% are seen a single time; around 0.7% belongs to the top ten. Sequencing used central memory CD4+ T cells from blood. These receptors were obtained from a woman aged 18-29 years in good health. Each CDR3 is given with its conserved first and last residue. D genes are given only for firm matches. Size values are once, few and many counts, or a class for expanded clones, and some rows have none.

clone size,V gene,D gene,J gene,CDR3 length,CDR3 protein,CDR3 DNA
.,TRBV6-5,.,TRBJ1-1,16,CASSYRQAGGRTEAFF,TGTGCCAGCAGTTACAGGCAGGCGGGGGGGCGGACTGAAGCTTTCTTT
.,TRBV7-9,TRBD2,TRBJ2-5,16,CASSLDGLASQETQYF,TGTGCCAGCAGCTTAGATGGACTAGCGAGCCAAGAGACCCAGTACTTC
few,TRBV4-1,TRBD1,TRBJ1-4,14,CASSSRDSNEKLFF,TGCGCCAGCAGCTCACGGGACAGTAATGAAAAACTGTTTTTT
.,TRBV5-8,TRBD1,TRBJ2-7,14,CASSLTGTGYEQYF,TGTGCCAGCAGCTTAACCGGGACAGGGTACGAGCAGTACTTC
.,TRBV28,TRBD1,TRBJ2-7,15,CASSFSGTGMGEQYF,TGTGCCAGCAGTTTTTCCGGGACAGGGATGGGCGAGCAGTACTTC
.,TRBV5-4,TRBD2,TRBJ2-3,15,CASSLGREGTDTQYF,TGTGCCAGCAGCTTGGGGCGGGAGGGCACAGATACGCAGTATTTT
.,TRBV20-1,.,TRBJ2-7,11,CSATQGYEQYF,TGCAGTGCTACCCAGGGATACGAGCAGTACTTC
few,TRBV6-6,TRBD1,TRBJ2-5,16,CASSNGDSYFQETQYF,TGTGCCAGCAGCAACGGGGACAGCTATTTTCAAGAGACCCAGTACTTC
.,TRBV4-1,TRBD1,TRBJ2-3,16,CASSVSPGQGTDTQYF,TGCGCCAGCAGCGTCTCCCCGGGACAGGGCACAGATACGCAGTATTTT
.,TRBV11-2,.,TRBJ2-1,17,CASSLERPREASNEQFF,TGTGCCAGCAGCTTAGAGAGGCCTCGTGAGGCATCCAATGAGCAGTTCTTC
.,TRBV19,.,TRBJ1-2,16,CASSRNPKQGSIGYTF,TGTGCCAGTAGCAGAAACCCTAAACAGGGATCGATCGGCTACACCTTC
.,TRBV2,.,TRBJ2-5,13,CASSRDTGETQYF,TGTGCCAGCAGTCGAGACACAGGAGAGACCCAGTACTTC
.,TRBV29-1,.,TRBJ2-1,13,CSVEFSSYNEQFF,TGCAGCGTGGAGTTTAGCTCCTACAATGAGCAGTTCTTC
.,TRBV29-1,TRBD1,TRBJ2-3,16,CSVVWSRDRVTDTQYF,TGCAGCGTTGTTTGGAGCCGAGACAGGGTCACAGATACGCAGTATTTT
.,TRBV27,TRBD2,TRBJ2-7,14,CASSRSGRAYEQYF,TGTGCCAGCAGCCGCTCAGGGAGGGCCTACGAGCAGTACTTC
.,TRBV9,TRBD2,TRBJ2-1,17,CASSVSASGGSYNEQFF,TGTGCCAGCAGCGTTTCAGCTAGCGGGGGCTCCTACAATGAGCAGTTCTTC
few,TRBV5-4,.,TRBJ2-5,15,CASSLAQVGHETQYF,TGTGCCAGCAGCTTGGCACAGGTGGGTCACGAGACCCAGTACTTC